A selection of T cell receptor beta chains follows, all from one sample in a study of blood T cell repertoires in COVID-19. The assay was immunoSEQ multiplex PCR, and TCRdb's table has in-frame clones only and misses some. The sample contains roughly 150,000 clones, roughly 83% of which appear only once. The sequenced material came from peripheral blood. Receptors were obtained from a woman at least 80 years old with active or convalescent COVID-19. Each CDR3 is given with its conserved first and last residue. The D gene is left open where the match is weak. Only some rows state a clone size, as once, few, many or a class for expanded clones.

TRBV12-2	NA	TRBJ2-7	NA	TGTGCAAGTCGCTTAGGTGCAGGGTTGGGTGTCTACGAGCAGTACTTC	CASRLGAGLGVYEQYF
TRBV7-6	TRBD2	TRBJ2-3	NA	TGTGCCAGCGGACCGGGGGGAAACACAGATACGCAGTATTTT	CASGPGGNTDTQYF
TRBV6-5	NA	TRBJ1-5	NA	TGTGCCAGCAGCAACGGGGATAGCAATCAGCCCCAGCATTTT	CASSNGDSNQPQHF
TRBV5-1	NA	TRBJ2-7	once	TGCGCCAGCAGCTTGGCGGGGGGCGCTTTGTCCTACGAGCAGTACTTC	CASSLAGGALSYEQYF
TRBV6-5	TRBD2	TRBJ2-3	once	TGTGCCAGCCAGGGCGGGGGGGCCGGAGATACGCAGTATTTT	CASQGGGAGDTQYF
TRBV7-3	NA	TRBJ2-7	NA	TGTGCCAGCAGCCCGATTAAAGACCCCGGGCCCTTGGGAGTGGGCTACGAGCAGTACTTC	CASSPIKDPGPLGVGYEQYF
TRBV21-1	NA	TRBJ1-1	NA	TGTGCCAGCAGCAAAAGAGGACATAAAAAAGACGGCACTGAAGCTTTCTTT	CASSKRGHKKDGTEAFF
TRBV14	NA	TRBJ2-7	NA	TGTGCCAGCAGCCGGGGGCCAACCGAGCAGTACTTC	CASSRGPTEQYF
TRBV6-2/TRBV6-3	NA	TRBJ2-3	NA	TGTGCCAGCAGTCCGGCGGGCGAGGGAGATACGCAGTATTTT	CASSPAGEGDTQYF
TRBV12-3/TRBV12-4	NA	TRBJ1-1	NA	TGTGCCAGCAGCTATACAGCGAACACTGAAGCTTTCTTT	CASSYTANTEAFF
TRBV21-1	NA	TRBJ1-2	NA	TGTGCCACCGGGTGTTTGGCGACAGCTAACTATGGCTACACCTTC	CATGCLATANYGYTF
TRBV27	TRBD1	TRBJ1-4	NA	TGTGCCAGCAGTCCCGGGACAGGGGTAATCAGGGGCGAAAAACTGTTTTTT	CASSPGTGVIRGEKLFF
TRBV2	NA	TRBJ2-3	once	TGTGCCAGCAGTGAGGGGGGGCCGACAGATACGCAGTATTTT	CASSEGGPTDTQYF
TRBV24-1	TRBD1	TRBJ2-2	once	TGTGCCACCAGTGACCACCGGACAGGGAGGACCGGGGAGCTGTTTTTT	CATSDHRTGRTGELFF
TRBV7-9	TRBD2	TRBJ2-4	NA	TGTGCCAGCAGCTTACCCGGACTAGCGGGGGGTGCCAAAAACATTCAGTACTTC	CASSLPGLAGGAKNIQYF
TRBV7-2	TRBD1	TRBJ1-2	NA	TGTGCCAGCAGCTTACTGACAGGGAGTCCGAACTATGGCTACACCTTC	CASSLLTGSPNYGYTF
TRBV6-5	NA	TRBJ1-1	NA	TGTGCCAGCAGGGGACAGAACACTGAAGCTTTCTTT	CASRGQNTEAFF
TRBV6-5	NA	TRBJ2-7	NA	TGTGCCAGCAGCCCCGATCGTGCGGCCTACGAGCAGTACTTC	CASSPDRAAYEQYF
TRBV3-1/TRBV3-2	TRBD1	TRBJ2-7	NA	TGTGCCAGCCTTGCTTCCGGACAGGCTTACGAGCAGTACTTC	CASLASGQAYEQYF
TRBV21-1	NA	TRBJ1-1	NA	TGTGCCAGCAGCGACAGGGTTGGTGGCACTGAAGCTTTCTTT	CASSDRVGGTEAFF
TRBV30	TRBD2	TRBJ2-3	few	TGTGCCTGGAGCGGACTAGCGGGGAGCACAGATACGCAGTATTTT	CAWSGLAGSTDTQYF
TRBV6-2/TRBV6-3	NA	TRBJ2-7	once	TGTGCCAGCAGTTACCCGGGGGGCAGGGACTACGAGCAGTACTTC	CASSYPGGRDYEQYF